One T cell receptor (beta chain) is described in this entry. Antigen specificity is unknown. The length of the CDR3 is 17 residues. Unmatched junction bases numbered 8, after V lost 2 bases and J lost 4 bases. CDR1 and CDR2 (germline): MNHEY, SMNVEV (reference sequence). For bulk TCR libraries, previously described methods and listed TCR primers were used. TCRdb recomputed calls from the PCR reads with MiXCR, one row per CDR3 protein. The sample has about 510,000 distinct CDR3 sequences, around 25% seen once. The record originates from a study of molecular identifiers for immune sequencing clone quantification. Study summary: Replicate RNA came from around 18,000 or 91,000 naive CD8 cells and was split five ways, and four parts were sequenced.

Study findings and constraints: Effector cells had over 97% of their molecules in clones above 20 RNA copies, while naive cells had under 1%.

The sequencing input was naive CD8+ T cells from blood, with Jurkat cell RNA spiked in. Subset noted: FACS-sorted CD8+CD4-CCR7+CD45RA+ naive T cells. The receptor was derived from a human donor in good health. Some libraries in this study had Jurkat cell RNA spiked in. The rearrangement links TRBV27 to TRBJ1-1; TRBD1 aligns across 12 bases. CDR3 region: CASSLGDRGPKGTEAFF. The CDR3 DNA sequence: TGTGCCAGCAGTTTAGGGGACAGGGGGCCCAAGGGCACTGAAGCTTTCTTT.